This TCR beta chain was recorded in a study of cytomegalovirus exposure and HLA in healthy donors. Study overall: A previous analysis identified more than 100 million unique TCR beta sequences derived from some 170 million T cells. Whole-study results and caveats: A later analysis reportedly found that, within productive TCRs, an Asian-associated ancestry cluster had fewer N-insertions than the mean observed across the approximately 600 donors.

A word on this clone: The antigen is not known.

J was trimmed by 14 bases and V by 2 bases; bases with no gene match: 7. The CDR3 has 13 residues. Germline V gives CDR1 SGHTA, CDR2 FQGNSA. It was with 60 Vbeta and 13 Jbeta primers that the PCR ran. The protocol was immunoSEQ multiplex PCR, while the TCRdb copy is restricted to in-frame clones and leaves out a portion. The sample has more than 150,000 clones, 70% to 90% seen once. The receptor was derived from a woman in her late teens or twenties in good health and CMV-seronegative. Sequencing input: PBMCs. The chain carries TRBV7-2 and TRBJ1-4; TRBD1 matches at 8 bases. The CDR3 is CASSLRDGQGLFF. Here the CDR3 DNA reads TGTGCCAGCAGCTTACGTGACGGACAGGGTCTGTTTTTT.